Below, one T cell receptor beta chain is given with its context. Its target is not known. CDR1 and CDR2 from the germline V gene are MGHDK and SYGVNS. CDR3 size: 18 residues. V lost 2 bases, J lost 2 bases, and 13 bases stayed unmatched. After isolation, RNA underwent reverse transcription to generate cDNA as the sequencing template. Here immunoSEQ multiplex PCR was the method, and the copy in TCRdb shows in-frame clones only, minus some. The data show about 150,000 clones, less than 65% seen once. This specimen comes from a study of CD8+ T cells in alopecia areata. Study-wide findings and caveats: Sequencing of scalp samples also captures resident alphabeta T cells of normal skin.

The source is a human donor with alopecia areata. Sequenced here: CD8+ T cells sorted from blood, sampled at week 0. The V gene is TRBV25-1, the J gene TRBJ2-3; 7 bases map to TRBD2. CDR3 loop: CASSETLQRGTFTDTQYF. The CDR3 region has the DNA TGTGCCAGCAGTGAAACCCTACAGCGGGGTACCTTCACAGATACGCAGTATTTT.